The rows below give T cell receptor beta chains drawn from one sample of a study of human T cells and chemical hapten exposure. MiXCR was run by TCRdb on the RACE reads, yielding one entry per CDR3 protein. The data hold about 270,000 distinct CDR3 sequences, with 7.5% to 9% observed a single time. The sequenced sample was whole blood, obtained in connection with sensitization to the hapten diphenylcyclopropenone (DPC). These TCRs come from a man aged 18 to 30 with alopecia areata. Some clones in this sample may be carry-over from other donors' samples. The CDR3 runs from the conserved cysteine through the conserved F or W. The order of the fields is V gene, clone size, D gene, J gene, CDR3 protein, CDR3 DNA. A D gene is named only where the DNA matches it firmly. Clone size is given for some rows only: seen once, a few or many times, or a class if the clone is expanded.

TRBV24-1	many	TRBD2	TRBJ2-3	CATSDPSGGTDTQYF	TGTGCCACCAGTGATCCTAGCGGGGGCACAGATACGCAGTATTTT
TRBV4-3	few	.	TRBJ1-6	CASSQDLPGLNSPLHF	TGCGCCAGCAGCCAAGATCTCCCGGGACTTAATTCACCCCTCCACTTT
TRBV7-9	few	.	TRBJ1-1	CASSFSRPEAFF	TGTGCCAGCAGCTTTTCCCGTCCGGAAGCTTTCTTT
TRBV28	few	.	TRBJ2-1	CASSFEGGSDEQFF	TGTGCCAGCAGTTTTGAGGGGGGGTCCGATGAGCAGTTCTTC
TRBV7-2	.	.	TRBJ2-1	CASSFDRMDEQFF	TGTGCCAGCAGCTTTGACAGGATGGATGAGCAGTTCTTC
TRBV12-5	few	.	TRBJ1-1	CASGFVGGTEAFF	TGTGCTAGTGGTTTTGTAGGGGGCACTGAAGCTTTCTTT
TRBV12-3/TRBV12-4	few	TRBD1	TRBJ2-5	CASTPDRGEGETQYF	TGTGCCAGCACTCCGGACAGGGGGGAAGGAGAGACCCAGTACTTC
TRBV9	.	.	TRBJ1-3	CASSEPAKLSSGNTIYF	TGTGCCAGCAGCGAACCGGCCAAACTCTCCTCTGGAAACACCATATATTTT
TRBV5-1	few	TRBD2	TRBJ2-1	CASSSLLAGGPRSNEQFF	TGCGCCAGCAGCTCCCTCCTAGCGGGGGGCCCTCGTAGCAATGAGCAGTTCTTC
TRBV28	.	TRBD2	TRBJ2-7	CASSFGPGGISEQYF	TGTGCCAGCAGTTTCGGCCCCGGGGGGATTTCGGAGCAGTACTTC
TRBV18	.	.	TRBJ1-1	CASSAAGATSEAFF	TGTGCCAGCTCTGCTGCGGGGGCTACCTCTGAAGCTTTCTTT
TRBV29-1	.	.	TRBJ2-6	CSARGVPGANVLTF	TGCAGCGCTAGAGGGGTTCCTGGGGCCAACGTCCTGACTTTC
TRBV11-2	few	.	TRBJ2-7	CASSFGPGDYEQYF	TGTGCCAGCAGTTTCGGACCGGGGGATTACGAGCAGTACTTC
TRBV25-1	.	.	TRBJ1-2	CASTASGVVYGYTF	TGTGCCAGCACGGCAAGTGGGGTAGTCTATGGCTACACCTTC
TRBV6-1	.	.	TRBJ2-1	CASSEVGLGVDEQFF	TGTGCCAGCAGTGAAGTAGGGTTGGGTGTTGATGAGCAGTTCTTC
TRBV5-1	.	TRBD1	TRBJ2-5	CASAWDSAEETQYF	TGCGCCAGCGCATGGGACAGTGCAGAAGAGACCCAGTACTTC
TRBV7-9	many	.	TRBJ1-2	CASSLGAGDLYGYTF	TGTGCCAGCAGCTTAGGAGCGGGGGACCTCTATGGCTACACCTTC
TRBV3-1	few	.	TRBJ1-5	CASSQGRGFYVGNQPQHF	TGTGCCAGCAGCCAAGGTCGGGGGTTTTATGTAGGCAATCAGCCCCAGCATTTT
TRBV12-3/TRBV12-4	.	TRBD1	TRBJ1-1	CASSLETGSEAFF	TGTGCCAGCAGTTTAGAGACAGGGTCCGAAGCTTTCTTT
TRBV4-3	.	TRBD1	TRBJ1-3	CASSQDSTGQGGNTIYF	TGCGCCAGCAGCCAAGATAGTACGGGACAGGGTGGAAACACCATATATTTT
TRBV7-9	few	.	TRBJ2-2	CASSLSAVTGELFF	TGTGCCAGCAGCTTATCAGCGGTCACCGGGGAGCTGTTTTTT
TRBV9	.	.	TRBJ2-3	CASSLQYSTDTQYF	TGTGCCAGCAGCCTCCAGTATAGCACAGATACGCAGTATTTT
TRBV7-2	.	TRBD1	TRBJ1-2	CASSLGYGSRGTIRYGYTF	TGTGCCAGCAGCTTAGGATACGGGAGCAGGGGGACGATCCGCTATGGCTACACCTTC
TRBV11-2	.	.	TRBJ1-5	CASSHYSGQGDQPQHF	TGTGCCAGCAGCCACTACTCCGGGCAGGGAGATCAGCCCCAGCATTTT
TRBV10-3	many	.	TRBJ2-5	CAISIDLQETQYF	TGTGCCATCAGTATAGACCTCCAAGAGACCCAGTACTTC
TRBV12-3/TRBV12-4	few	TRBD2	TRBJ2-2	CASSPTSLNTGELFF	TGTGCCAGCAGTCCGACTAGCCTGAACACCGGGGAGCTGTTTTTT
TRBV27	.	.	TRBJ1-5	CAGQPQHF	TGTGCCGGTCAGCCCCAGCATTTT
TRBV27	many	TRBD2	TRBJ2-1	CASRGLAGPLSEQFF	TGTGCCAGCAGGGGTCTAGCGGGGCCTCTTAGTGAGCAGTTCTTC
TRBV28	.	TRBD1	TRBJ1-6	CASSAGTGVDLTPLHF	TGTGCCAGCAGTGCCGGGACAGGGGTTGACCTAACACCCCTCCACTTT
TRBV10-1	few	.	TRBJ2-1	CASSESGTHNEQFF	TGCGCCAGCAGTGAGTCTGGCACCCACAATGAGCAGTTCTTC
TRBV6-5	few	.	TRBJ1-2	CASSYRQHYGYTF	TGTGCCAGCAGTTACCGGCAGCACTATGGCTACACCTTC
TRBV9	.	.	TRBJ1-1	CASSVIGTNTEAFF	TGTGCCAGCAGCGTAATAGGGACGAACACTGAAGCTTTCTTT
TRBV2	few	TRBD1	TRBJ2-4	CASNPGGRGNIQYF	TGTGCCAGCAATCCAGGGGGCCGGGGAAACATTCAGTACTTC
TRBV6-2/TRBV6-3	many	TRBD1	TRBJ1-6	CASSRTGENSPLHF	TGTGCCAGCAGCCGGACAGGGGAAAATTCACCCCTCCACTTT
TRBV19	.	.	TRBJ1-5	CASTTPPVETSNQPQHF	TGTGCCAGTACCACCCCTCCGGTAGAGACAAGCAATCAGCCCCAGCATTTT
TRBV10-3	few	.	TRBJ2-3	CAIRPGLTTDTQYF	TGTGCCATCAGGCCGGGATTGACGACAGATACGCAGTATTTT
TRBV10-3	.	TRBD1	TRBJ1-1	CAIRATGGLGDTEAFF	TGTGCCATCAGGGCTACAGGGGGCTTAGGGGACACTGAAGCTTTCTTT
TRBV6-5	few	.	TRBJ1-3	CASSRPAHSGNTIYF	TGTGCCAGCAGTCGCCCCGCACACTCTGGAAACACCATATATTTT
TRBV10-3	.	TRBD1	TRBJ2-2	CAISAPGTGDTGELFF	TGTGCCATCAGTGCTCCAGGGACAGGGGATACCGGGGAGCTGTTTTTT
TRBV12-3/TRBV12-4	few	.	TRBJ1-3	CASLGREIGNTIYF	TGTGCCAGTCTTGGACGGGAAATTGGAAACACCATATATTTT
TRBV12-3/TRBV12-4	.	.	TRBJ2-7	CASQGLSYEQYF	TGTGCCAGCCAGGGCCTCAGCTACGAGCAGTACTTC
TRBV20-1	.	.	TRBJ2-7	CSAEDSLYEQYF	TGCAGTGCTGAGGACAGCTTGTACGAGCAGTACTTC
TRBV3-1	.	.	TRBJ1-3	CASSQDRGRPLAGNTIYF	TGTGCCAGCAGCCAAGACAGGGGTAGACCCCTGGCTGGAAACACCATATATTTT
TRBV6-2/TRBV6-3	.	TRBD1	TRBJ1-1	CASRLILDRPNTEAFF	TGTGCCAGCAGGCTCATTCTGGACAGGCCGAACACTGAAGCTTTCTTT
TRBV28	.	.	TRBJ2-3	CASSGSSTDTQYF	TGTGCCAGCAGCGGATCATCCACAGATACGCAGTATTTT
TRBV7-9	many	TRBD1	TRBJ1-5	CASSLLLGQQHF	TGTGCCAGCAGCTTACTGCTGGGACAGCAGCATTTT
TRBV7-9	few	TRBD1	TRBJ2-5	CASSLRGPGTGSGTQETQYF	TGTGCCAGCAGCTTAAGGGGACCCGGGACAGGGTCCGGCACCCAAGAGACCCAGTACTTC
TRBV4-3	.	TRBD2	TRBJ2-1	CASSQDLSGGARDEQFF	TGCGCCAGCAGCCAAGATCTGAGCGGGGGGGCTAGGGATGAGCAGTTCTTC
TRBV7-9	few	TRBD1	TRBJ2-1	CASSLTDRGMNEQFF	TGTGCCAGCAGCTTAACGGACAGGGGTATGAATGAGCAGTTCTTC
TRBV5-1	few	.	TRBJ1-1	CASSLGTLMDTEAFF	TGCGCCAGCAGCTTGGGGACACTCATGGACACTGAAGCTTTCTTT
TRBV6-5	few	.	TRBJ1-5	CASKPDGGNQPQHF	TGTGCCAGCAAGCCCGACGGGGGGAATCAGCCCCAGCATTTT
TRBV6-6	few	TRBD2	TRBJ2-3	CASNGGGFTDTQYF	TGTGCCAGCAACGGCGGGGGTTTCACAGATACGCAGTATTTT
TRBV28	few	.	TRBJ2-2	CASNGAGGRTGELFF	TGTGCCAGCAACGGGGCCGGGGGCAGGACCGGGGAGCTGTTTTTT
TRBV7-2	few	.	TRBJ1-2	CASSISPSRNYGYTF	TGTGCCAGCAGTATATCCCCATCCCGGAACTATGGCTACACCTTC
TRBV20-1	.	.	TRBJ2-1	CSAILAGAPQFF	TGCAGTGCTATTCTGGCGGGGGCCCCCCAGTTCTTC